What follows describes a single T cell receptor beta chain. V was trimmed by 1 base and J by 6 bases, leaving 18 bases between them. Germline V gene lookup returns CDR1 GTSNPN and CDR2 SVGIG (reference sequence). The length of the CDR3 is 15 residues. Authors' methods: Scientists estimated how many nucleated cells there were by amplifying reference gene primers. TCRdb's table, derived via immunoSEQ multiplex PCR, lists solely in-frame clones and lacks some. V, J and clone size are those of that table, while D and trimming were read from the DNA. This sample has over 150,000 clones; more than 80% occur once, and the top ten carry around 12%. This sample is drawn from a study of blood T cell repertoires in COVID-19. One Seattle source followed patients from active infection through their disease course.

The sequence derives from a woman older than 75 with COVID-19, enrolled during active disease. This chain joins TRBV30 and TRBJ2-5; possible D gene TRBD1, 6 bases. Sequencing used peripheral blood. CDR3 nucleotides: TGTGCCTGGAGTGCTATGGCAGGGGCGTGGAAGACCCAGTACTTC. Translating gives CAWSAMAGAWKTQYF.